Listed below are T cell receptor beta chains from one sample, sequenced in a study of identical twins. TCRdb analysed the 5' RACE reads with MiXCR anew, one entry per CDR3 protein. Of 1.5 million to 2 million distinct CDR3 sequences listed, about 32% are singletons. Material: cord blood. The receptors were gathered from a newborn girl in good health. CDR3s include the opening cysteine and the closing phenylalanine or tryptophan. D genes are given only for firm matches.

CASSTDSLNTEAFF,-,14,TRBV5-1
CASSYRDRVESIQPQHF,TRBD1,17,TRBV6-6
CSARLLAGLAPAEQYF,TRBD2,16,TRBV20-1
CASSLLQGEQYF,-,12,TRBV28
CASREDRVHEQYF,TRBD1,13,TRBV12-3/TRBV12-4
CASMKLGDNSPLHF,-,14,TRBV3-1
CASSPSPARLREKLFF,-,16,TRBV12-3/TRBV12-4
CASSQGTTGTFDQPQHF,-,17,TRBV4-2
CASSSRTSGSYAQYF,TRBD2,15,TRBV7-2
CASSFGGHNEQYF,-,13,TRBV12-3/TRBV12-4
CSARGGALDTQYF,TRBD2,13,TRBV20-1
CASSLLGLVPKEQYF,TRBD2,15,TRBV7-2
CASSHRDRKDTQYF,TRBD1,14,TRBV19
CASSLVAGEGDYEQYF,-,16,TRBV5-1
CASSSREMGGRFPNYGYTF,-,19,TRBV7-9
CASLGLVGQETQYF,TRBD2,14,TRBV6-1
CASSLDASGVYTQYF,TRBD2,15,TRBV12-3/TRBV12-4
CASSHQQGYGYTF,-,13,TRBV3-1
CSVATGDGELFF,TRBD1,12,TRBV29-1
CASSLLVRQGLYEQYF,-,16,TRBV27
CSVEEYFQIGYTF,-,13,TRBV29-1
CSARRGAGNEKLFF,-,14,TRBV20-1
CASSFPGSILYGYTF,-,15,TRBV5-4
CSARGPGGLADLNEQFF,TRBD2,17,TRBV20-1
CASSQAGTGADTQYF,TRBD1,15,TRBV4-2
CASSLVATGAEAFF,-,14,TRBV7-2
CASSLTGLAGYEQFF,TRBD2,15,TRBV27
CSAFPVPSGSTRSYNEQYF,TRBD2,19,TRBV20-1
CASRGQGSSYNEQYF,TRBD1,15,TRBV2
CASSKRATDTQYF,-,13,TRBV11-3
CSARSGRVPEEQYF,TRBD2,14,TRBV20-1